The 10 T cell receptor beta chains presented below share a single source sample, sequenced in a study of blood T cell repertoires in COVID-19. Profiled with immunoSEQ multiplex PCR; TCRdb holds only in-frame clones, not every one. Among about 20,000 clones listed, around 89% were seen once. The sequencing sample was made of peripheral blood. These receptors were collected from a human donor with active COVID-19. The donor label of this sample is uncertain.

The chain is built from TRBV27 and TRBJ1-5; 8 bases line up with TRBD1. Looked up from germline, CDR1 is MNHEY and CDR2 is SMNVEV (reference sequence). There are 16 residues in the CDR3. J lost 6 bases, V lost 2 bases, and 9 bases had no gene match. CDR3 amino acids: CASSLKVQGAAQPQHF. The DNA for the CDR3 is TGTGCCAGCAGTTTAAAGGTCCAGGGGGCCGCTCAGCCCCAGCATTTT.

The CDR3, as DNA: TGTGCCAGCAGCGCTCGGACAGGGAACGTACAAGAGACCCAGTACTTC. Translation: CASSARTGNVQETQYF. The genes are TRBV9 and TRBJ2-5, with TRBD1 identical over 8 bases. Germline-derived CDR1 and CDR2 are SGDLS and YYNGEE. The CDR3 extends over 16 amino acids. V was pared by 3 bases and J by 2 bases, with 9 bases of the junction left unmatched.

The chain has TRBV24-1 and TRBJ2-1, with TRBD1 as a possible D gene (6 bases). Germline loops: CDR1 KGHDR, CDR2 SFDVKD. The CDR3 has 16 amino acids. V was shortened by 4 bases and J by 0 bases, with 12 bases between the two germline ends. In nucleotides, the CDR3 is TGTGCCACCAGTGACGCACAGGGAAGCTCCTACAATGAGCAGTTCTTC. It codes for CATSDAQGSSYNEQFF.

The V and J genes are TRBV3-1 (or the pseudogene TRBV3-2) and TRBJ2-3; 7 positions agree with TRBD2. The germline gives CDR1 LGHDT, CDR2 YNNKEL (reference sequence). This CDR3 contains 15 residues. Losses at the gene ends were 0 bases for V and 4 bases for J; bases not matched to a gene: 4. Here the CDR3 DNA reads TGTGCCAGCAGCCAAGATGGAAGCGGGGCAGATACGCAGTATTTT. The encoded protein is CASSQDGSGADTQYF.

The chain uses TRBV4-2 and TRBJ2-5; 15 nucleotides match TRBD2. This CDR3 has 17 residues. Germline V gene data show CDR1 as LGHNA and CDR2 as YNFKEQ. With 1 base clipped from V and 5 bases from J, the junction kept 5 bases outside the gene matches. Here the CDR3 reads CASSQGTSGGALETQYF. For the CDR3, the DNA is TGTGCCAGCAGCCAAGGGACTAGCGGGGGGGCTTTGGAGACCCAGTACTTC.

The chain combines TRBV5-1 with TRBJ2-5, with D hard to call. The CDR3 extends over 14 amino acids. Germline V CDR1 and CDR2: SGHRS, YFSETQ. V gave up 0 bases and J gave up 3 bases, with 9 bases separating them. CDR3 residues: CASSLAGLEETQYF. As DNA, the CDR3 is TGCGCCAGCAGCTTGGCAGGTTTAGAAGAGACCCAGTACTTC.

The V and J genes are TRBV30 and TRBJ2-7, with 8 bases that match TRBD2. The CDR3 consists of 15 residues. Germline CDR1 and CDR2: GTSNPN and SVGIG (reference sequence). The V gene end was trimmed by 0 bases and the J gene end by 6 bases; junction bases not matched to a gene: 10. The CDR3 spells CAWSVAAGGQGEQYF. CDR3 sequence (DNA): TGTGCCTGGAGTGTAGCGGCGGGAGGCCAGGGCGAGCAGTACTTC.

The chain carries TRBV18 and TRBJ1-4; D is undetermined. CDR3 length equals 14 residues. Germline V gene lookup returns CDR1 KGHSH and CDR2 LQKENI. The V end was cut by 3 bases, the J end by 6 bases, with 11 bases between. In nucleotides, the CDR3 is TGTGCCAGCTCACCTTTAGACGGGGATGAAAAACTGTTTTTT. This gives the protein CASSPLDGDEKLFF.

The rearrangement uses TRBV6-2 or TRBV6-3 and TRBJ2-7; 8 nucleotides align to TRBD1. This CDR3 spans 21 amino acids. Trimming removed 3 bases from V and 0 bases from J; junction bases left unmatched: 22. The germline V gene has CDR1 MNHEY and CDR2 SVGEGT. The CDR3 sequence: CASSYAILLDREKLSSYEQYF. The CDR3 DNA reads as TGTGCCAGCAGTTATGCCATTTTGTTGGACAGGGAGAAGTTGAGCTCCTACGAGCAGTACTTC.

The chain uses TRBV5-5 and TRBJ1-5; no firm D call. Trimming removed 0 bases at V and 4 bases at J, with 8 bases between. Germline-derived CDR1 and CDR2 are SGHKS and YYEKEE (reference sequence). The CDR3 covers 14 residues. CDR3 in DNA: TGTGCCAGCAGCTTGGGACTCCTTAATCAGCCCCAGCATTTT. It is translated as CASSLGLLNQPQHF.